Below are 24 T cell receptor beta chains sequenced from a single sample in a study of CD8 T cells in Susac syndrome. It was with random hexamers that roughly 0.45 to 1 ug RNA was reverse transcribed. TCRdb processed the immunoSEQ multiplex PCR reads anew with MiXCR; each CDR3 protein has one entry. The table includes just under 150,000 distinct CDR3 sequences, approximately 93% detected once. Sequenced input: CD4+ T cells from PBMCs. The receptors stem from a human donor in good health.

This clonotype was seen just once. This chain connects TRBV2 to TRBJ1-2, with D perhaps TRBD1 (6 bases). This CDR3 spans 15 amino acids. V was pared by 6 bases and J by 6 bases, with 20 bases between. Germline lookup yields CDR1 SNHLY and CDR2 FYNNEI. For the CDR3, the DNA is TGTGCCAGCAGCCCTCGGGGGGCGACGGTAAATGGCTACACCTTC. Amino acids: CASSPRGATVNGYTF.

The count of this clonotype is one. The chain is built from TRBV4-2 and TRBJ2-7; 8 bases line up with TRBD2. Unmatched junction bases numbered 3, after V lost 5 bases and J lost 3 bases. CDR3 size: 13 residues. Germline CDR1 is LGHNA and CDR2 is YNFKEQ. DNA of the CDR3: TGTGCCAGCAGCGGGGCGGGGGGCTACGAGCAGTACTTC. This codes for CASSGAGGYEQYF.

The J gene is TRBJ2-3, the V gene TRBV3-1; no clear D gene. CDR1 LGHDT and CDR2 YNNKEL come from the germline V gene (reference sequence). The CDR3 has 15 amino acids. Trimming left V 0 bases short and J 4 bases short, with 11 bases between. This chain's CDR3 is CASSQDVVVADTQYF. CDR3 in DNA: TGTGCCAGCAGCCAAGATGTGGTGGTGGCAGATACGCAGTATTTT.

The chain joins TRBV30 to TRBJ2-2; D uncertain. Germline CDR1 and CDR2: GTSNPN and SVGIG (reference sequence). V dropped 4 bases and J dropped 0 bases, with 9 bases sitting between them. This CDR3 is 14 amino acids long. CDR3 coding DNA: TGTGCCTGGATTTACAGAGCGAACACCGGGGAGCTGTTTTTT. It is translated as CAWIYRANTGELFF.

The J gene is TRBJ2-1, the V gene TRBV5-1; D may be TRBD2 (6 bases). Trimming shortened V by 1 base and J by 5 bases, and 13 bases separated the two germline ends. The CDR3 runs to 15 residues. Germline CDR1 and CDR2: SGHRS and YFSETQ. As DNA, the CDR3 is TGCGCCAGCAGCTTGACCGGGACTCTCAACAATGAGCAGTTCTTC. It codes for CASSLTGTLNNEQFF. Looking up the rest from reference TRBV5-1 and TRBJ2-1 gives the full variable domain: KAGVTQTPRYLIKTRGQQVTLSCSPISGHRSVSWYQQTPGQGLQFLFEYFSETQRNKGNFPGRFSGRQFSNSRSEMNVSTLELGDSALYLCASSLTGTLNNEQFFGPGTRLTVL.

The chain has TRBV29-1 and TRBJ1-1; D remains ambiguous. The CDR3 totals 13 residues. V shed 0 bases and J shed 5 bases, with 10 bases lying between them. Germline CDR1 and CDR2: SQVTM and ANQGSEA. The CDR3 protein is CSVEDRPGTEAFF. The DNA of the CDR3 is TGCAGCGTTGAAGATCGTCCGGGAACTGAAGCTTTCTTT.

The CDR3 DNA reads TGCGCCAGCAGCCTAATAACGACAACAAACTCCTACAATGAGCAGTTCTTC. This encodes CASSLITTTNSYNEQFF. This chain links TRBV4-1 with TRBJ2-1; D not resolved. The V gene's germline CDR1 is MGHRA and CDR2 YSYEKL. The CDR3 sequence is 17 residues long. The V end was cut by 4 bases, the J end by 0 bases, with 16 bases between.

The chain has TRBV20-1 and TRBJ2-7, with D perhaps matching TRBD1 or TRBD2 (5 bases each). The length of the CDR3 is 13 residues. Germline values: CDR1 DFQATT, CDR2 SNEGSKA (reference sequence). V lost 6 bases to trimming and J lost 3 bases, with 15 bases between them. The CDR3 nucleotides read TGCAGTGCGGAATGGGGACCAAACTACGAGCAGTACTTC. This gives the protein CSAEWGPNYEQYF.

The J gene is TRBJ1-4, the V gene TRBV23-1; D possibly corresponds to TRBD1 (5 bases). TRBV23-1 is placed among ORFs of uncertain function. The CDR3 length is 14 residues. V lost 7 bases and J lost 8, with 17 bases in between. For the CDR3, the DNA is TGCGCCAGCAACCCAGGGAAGGGAGTAGAAAAACTGTTTTTT. Translation gives CASNPGKGVEKLFF.

The chain combines TRBV2 with TRBJ2-7, with 10 nucleotides matching TRBD1. The CDR3 has 14 amino acids. Trimming removed 3 bases from V and 5 bases from J; junction bases left unmatched: 4. Germline V gives CDR1 SNHLY, CDR2 FYNNEI. CDR3 sequence (DNA): TGTGCCAGCAGTGACGACAGGGGGCTCAACGAGCAGTACTTC. This codes for CASSDDRGLNEQYF.

The chain recombines TRBV23-1 with TRBJ2-1; 10 bases are shared with TRBD2. TRBV23-1 qualifies as an ORF whose function is uncertain. This CDR3 comprises 15 residues. CDR3 protein: CAPAGTSVLPEGEFF. Here the CDR3 DNA reads TGCGCGCCAGCAGGGACTAGCGTCCTCCCAGAGGGGGAGTTCTTC.

CDR3 DNA sequence: TGTGCCAGTAGTCGCGTGTGGGGAGAGACCCAGTACTTC. Its protein product is CASSRVWGETQYF. This rearrangement joins TRBV19 to TRBJ2-5; no reliable D call. The CDR3 runs to 13 residues. Trimming shortened V by 5 bases and J by 4 bases, and 11 bases separated the two germline ends. Germline V gene lookup returns CDR1 LNHDA and CDR2 SQIVND (reference sequence).

V usage is TRBV5-1 and J usage is TRBJ2-1; TRBD1 agrees at 10 bases. With 3 bases clipped from V and 9 bases from J, the junction kept 6 bases outside the gene matches. The CDR3 spans 14 residues. CDR1 is SGHRS, CDR2 YFSETQ, per germline. As DNA, the CDR3 is TGCGCCAGCAGCTGGGGGGACAGGGGTGGTGAGCAGTTCTTC. Encoded protein: CASSWGDRGGEQFF.

The rearrangement uses TRBV20-1 and TRBJ2-5, with D possibly matching TRBD1 (6 bases). Trimming removed 4 bases from V and 2 bases from J, with 17 bases in between. CDR3 length: 15 amino acids. Germline CDR1 reads DFQATT; CDR2 reads SNEGSKA (reference sequence). CDR3 residues: CSATDPTGDQETQYF. For the CDR3, the DNA is TGCAGTGCTACAGACCCGACAGGAGATCAAGAGACCCAGTACTTC.

V usage is TRBV29-1 and J usage is TRBJ2-5; either TRBD1 or TRBD2 may fit D (5 bases each). V shed 5 bases and J shed 5 bases, with 18 bases lying between them. The germline V gene encodes CDR1 SQVTM and CDR2 ANQGSEA. This CDR3 is 14 amino acids long. CDR3 DNA: TGCAGCGTTCGAGGGGATCAGTGGCGGGAGACCCAGTACTTC. Encoded protein: CSVRGDQWRETQYF.

J is TRBJ2-3 and V is TRBV23-1; D is unresolved. TRBV23-1 qualifies as an ORF whose function is uncertain. CDR3 length: 11 residues. V gave up 3 bases and J gave up 5 bases, with 3 bases separating them. CDR3 amino acids: CASSHRDTQYF. The CDR3 bases are TGCGCCAGCAGTCATAGAGATACGCAGTATTTT.

V gene TRBV4-1 combines with J gene TRBJ1-3; D uncertain. V was cut by 0 bases and J by 3 bases, with 9 bases left in between. CDR3 length: 15 amino acids. CDR1 and CDR2 from the germline V gene are MGHRA and YSYEKL. CDR3 nucleotides: TGCGCCAGCAGCCAAGACCGGTTAGTTGGAAACACCATATATTTT. The encoded protein is CASSQDRLVGNTIYF.

CDR3 nucleotides: TGTGCCAGCAGCCATCGGGACAAGATAAACTATGGCTACACCTTC. Translation gives CASSHRDKINYGYTF. This rearrangement joins TRBV3-1 to TRBJ1-2, with TRBD1 as a possible D gene (6 bases). The CDR3 sequence is 15 residues long. CDR1 and CDR2 (germline): LGHDT, YNNKEL (reference sequence). V lost 3 bases and J 2 bases, leaving 13 bases between the germline ends. The entire variable domain, with the rest obtained from reference TRBV3-1 and TRBJ1-2, is as follows: DTAVSQTPKYLVTQMGNDKSIKCEQNLGHDTMYWYKQDSKKFLKIMFSYNNKELIINETVPNRFSPKSPDKAHLNLHINSLELGDSAVYFCASSHRDKINYGYTFGSGTRLTVV.

This rearrangement joins TRBV5-4 to TRBJ1-1; D unresolved. The CDR3 length is 15 residues. Per the germline V gene, CDR1 is SGHNT and CDR2 is YYREEE (reference sequence). Trimming took 4 bases from V and 2 from J, leaving 15 bases between them. The CDR3 coding sequence is TGTGCCAGCAGCGAGCCAATTGGATCCAACACTGAAGCTTTCTTT. Amino acid sequence: CASSEPIGSNTEAFF.

The rearrangement links TRBV30 to TRBJ2-1; D is uncertain. The V end lost 0 bases, the J end lost 8 bases, and 8 bases lay between the germline ends. Germline V gene sequence: CDR1 GTSNPN, CDR2 SVGIG (reference sequence). This CDR3 contains 12 residues. The CDR3: CAWSVPYHEQFF. CDR3 in DNA: TGTGCCTGGAGTGTACCGTACCATGAGCAGTTCTTC.

V and J are TRBV3-1 and TRBJ1-2, with TRBD1 matching over 8 bases. Germline V gene data show CDR1 as LGHDT and CDR2 as YNNKEL (reference sequence). The J segment lost 6 bases and the V segment lost 3 bases, leaving 3 bases of the junction unmatched. CDR3 length: 13 amino acids. The CDR3 sequence: CASSQGQDNGYTF. The CDR3 DNA sequence: TGTGCCAGCAGCCAGGGACAGGATAATGGCTACACCTTC.

The chain carries TRBV12-3 or TRBV12-4 and TRBJ1-2; no firm D call. The CDR3 spans 15 residues. Between the trimmed V and J ends, which lost 3 bases and 4 bases, there was a span of 15 bases. CDR3: CASSLSLGVSYGYTF. The CDR3 nucleotides are TGTGCCAGCAGTTTGTCCCTTGGGGTTAGCTATGGCTACACCTTC.

In its sample, this clonotype was seen once. V gene TRBV27 combines with J gene TRBJ2-3, with D possibly being TRBD2 (5 bases). Germline CDR1 is MNHEY and CDR2 is SMNVEV (reference sequence). Trimming removed 5 bases from V and 5 bases from J, with 20 bases in between. The CDR3 sequence is 16 residues long. CDR3 sequence (DNA): TGTGCCAGCAGTCTTACAAACTTGGGAGTCCTAGATACGCAGTATTTT. Translated: CASSLTNLGVLDTQYF.

The V gene is TRBV6-5, the J gene TRBJ2-1, with unresolved D. Germline CDR1 reads MNHEY; CDR2 reads SVGAGI. V was cut by 2 bases and J by 13 bases, with 9 bases left in between. The CDR3 length is 11 residues. The CDR3 spells CASSYASSQFF. DNA of the CDR3: TGTGCCAGCAGTTACGCCTCATCTCAGTTCTTC.